Shown below are 4 T cell receptor beta chains from a single sample sequenced in a study of OX40 agonist ivuxolimab in advanced cancers. Only in-frame clones appear in the TCRdb table, and some are missing; sequencing was by immunoSEQ multiplex PCR. The sample gives about 86,000 clones, approximately 88% of which show up once; approximately 1.5% is in the top ten. This sample comprised CD4+ or CD8+ T cells sorted from blood, obtained in a trial of the OX40 agonist ivuxolimab. These receptors came from an adult with an advanced solid tumor such as melanoma, head and neck, liver or kidney cancer.

The rearrangement links TRBV11-2 to TRBJ2-3; D uncertain. Trimming took off 0 bases at V and 6 bases at J, with 10 bases between the two ends. This CDR3 has 14 amino acids. Germline CDR1 is SGHAT and CDR2 is FQNNGV. The CDR3 loop is CASSLDVRLDTQYF. CDR3 nucleotide sequence: TGTGCCAGCAGCTTAGATGTCCGGTTGGATACGCAGTATTTT.

The gene calls are TRBV13 and TRBJ1-3; unclear D gene. The length of the CDR3 is 12 residues. V lost 2 bases to trimming and J lost 1 base, with 0 bases between them. Germline V gene sequence: CDR1 PRHDT, CDR2 FYEKMQ (reference sequence). CDR3 DNA: TGTGCCAGCAGCTTATCTGGAAACACCATATATTTT. It specifies CASSLSGNTIYF.

The chain joins TRBV9 to TRBJ2-7; 9 bases match TRBD1. Germline-derived CDR1 and CDR2 are SGDLS and YYNGEE. CDR3 length: 15 amino acids. V was pared by 0 bases and J by 1 base, with 2 bases of the junction left unmatched. CDR3 residues: CASSVAGTGSYEQYF. The CDR3 coding sequence is TGTGCCAGCAGCGTAGCCGGGACAGGGTCCTACGAGCAGTACTTC. Filled out from reference TRBV9 and TRBJ2-7, the complete variable domain reads DSGVTQTPKHLITATGQRVTLRCSPRSGDLSVYWYQQSLDQGLQFLIQYYNGEERAKGNILERFSAQQFPDLHSELNLSSLELGDSALYFCASSVAGTGSYEQYFGPGTRLTVT.

As concerns this clone: With a much larger clone just one base away, this may be a read error. The V call is TRBV28, the J call TRBJ1-5; D gene unclear. This CDR3 has 12 amino acids. Germline V gene sequence: CDR1 MDHEN, CDR2 SYDVKM. Trimming removed 5 bases at V and 0 bases at J, with 2 bases between. DNA of the CDR3: TGTGCCAGCAGTGATAGCAATCAGCCCCAGCATTTT. Amino acids: CASSDSNQPQHF.